The rows below give T cell receptor beta chains drawn from one sample of a study of T cells in Graves' hyperthyroidism and ophthalmopathy. From the multiplex PCR reads, TCRdb called clonotypes with MiXCR, one entry per CDR3 protein. The table lists around 540,000 distinct CDR3 sequences, around 15% of them singletons, with 25% to 30% in the top ten. The sample taken for sequencing was blood. The origin of the receptors is a woman aged 25 to 39 with Graves' ophthalmopathy. The CDR3 runs from the conserved cysteine through the conserved F or W. The order of the fields is CDR3 protein, J gene, V gene.

CDR3aa: CSVEDRENSYNEQFF
j_gene: TRBJ2-1
v_gene: TRBV29-1

CDR3aa: CASSLSGDNQPQHF
j_gene: TRBJ1-5
v_gene: TRBV27

CDR3aa: CASSPGAQLNTEAFF
j_gene: TRBJ1-1
v_gene: TRBV18

CDR3aa: CATSRDNFFPNEQFF
j_gene: TRBJ2-1
v_gene: TRBV15

CDR3aa: CASSLFPGGNQPQHF
j_gene: TRBJ1-5
v_gene: TRBV12-3/TRBV12-4

CDR3aa: CASSFDFLAKNIQYF
j_gene: TRBJ2-4
v_gene: TRBV2

CDR3aa: CASSGRTSGSKETQYF
j_gene: TRBJ2-5
v_gene: TRBV2

CDR3aa: CASSSQGGEQYF
j_gene: TRBJ2-7
v_gene: TRBV7-2

CDR3aa: CASSPSRVASNVEGQFF
j_gene: TRBJ2-1
v_gene: TRBV4-2

CDR3aa: CASSYPEGAAHEQYF
j_gene: TRBJ2-7
v_gene: TRBV6-9

CDR3aa: CASSETPYEQYF
j_gene: TRBJ2-7
v_gene: TRBV2

CDR3aa: CASSPRDTGGENIQYF
j_gene: TRBJ2-4
v_gene: TRBV5-1

CDR3aa: CSVEEAKDSSYEQYF
j_gene: TRBJ2-7
v_gene: TRBV29-1

CDR3aa: CASSQDFVASGIINEQFF
j_gene: TRBJ2-1
v_gene: TRBV4-3

CDR3aa: CASSLIGFEQFF
j_gene: TRBJ2-1
v_gene: TRBV7-9